The 8 T cell receptor beta chains in this list originate from one sample, sequenced in a study of T cells after yellow fever vaccination. TCRdb analysed the 5' RACE reads with MiXCR anew, one entry per CDR3 protein. The sample contains about 580,000 distinct CDR3 sequences, about a sixth of which appear only once. This specimen was PBMCs, taken about 5 days after the first yellow fever vaccination. The receptors originated from a man aged 18 to 30 who received the YFV17D yellow fever vaccine.

V and J are TRBV2 and TRBJ2-7, with D possibly TRBD1 on 6 matching bases. CDR1 and CDR2 from the germline V gene are SNHLY and FYNNEI. Trimming left V 6 bases short and J 4 bases short, with 16 bases between. The CDR3 sequence is 14 residues long. The CDR3 loop is CASRGMTGRYEQYV. CDR3 nucleotide sequence: TGTGCCAGCAGGGGGATGACAGGTCGGTACGAGCAGTACGTC.

The CDR3 nucleotides read TGTGCCAGTATGGGGGGAAATCAGCCCCAGCATTTT. Encoded protein: CASMGGNQPQHF. This chain uses TRBV19 with TRBJ1-5, with TRBD1 as a possible D gene (5 bases). Germline-derived CDR1 and CDR2 are LNHDA and SQIVND (reference sequence). V lost 7 bases to trimming and J lost 4 bases, with 8 bases between them. This CDR3 region has 12 residues.

This clonotype was detected ten times or more. J is TRBJ2-7 and V is TRBV12-3 or TRBV12-4; no clear D. V gave up 6 bases and J gave up 3 bases, with 6 bases separating them. This CDR3 has 11 amino acids. Here the CDR3 DNA reads TGTGCCAGCAGCCAAGTCTACGAGCAGTACTTC. It is translated as CASSQVYEQYF.

There are a few counts of this clonotype. V usage is TRBV5-1 and J usage is TRBJ1-1; 9 bases match TRBD1. The CDR3 consists of 16 residues. Trimming at V came to 0 bases and at J to 1 base, leaving 4 bases not matched to a gene. Germline CDR1 is SGHRS and CDR2 is YFSETQ. The CDR3 region is CASSLGGTGWNTEAFF. Written as DNA, the CDR3 is TGCGCCAGCAGCTTGGGTGGGACAGGGTGGAACACTGAAGCTTTCTTT.

In DNA form, the CDR3 reads TGTGCCAGCAGACTAGGGGGGAGCGGTGTAAGCTCCTACGAGCAGTACTTC. It specifies CASRLGGSGVSSYEQYF. The J gene is TRBJ2-7, the V gene TRBV7-2, with D possibly being TRBD1 or TRBD2 (6 bases each). Between the trimmed V and J ends, which lost 6 bases and 0 bases, there was a span of 21 bases. In germline, CDR1 is SGHTA, CDR2 FQGNSA. The CDR3 length is 17 residues.

A note on this clonotype: Because the CDR3's place on the DNA is in doubt, the DNA is left out and the CDR3 is given as listed by TCRdb. The chain employs TRBV25-1 and TRBJ2-4; the listed D gene, TRBD1, was not tested against the DNA. Germline-derived CDR1 and CDR2 are MGHDK and SYGVNS. Ends included, the CDR3 has 19 residues. The CDR3 reads CASSPSDGTLLRAKNIQYF.

Regarding this clonotype: A junction boundary mismatches the germline segment, possibly from a read error. V usage is TRBV7-2 and J usage is TRBJ1-2; the match to TRBD1 covers 7 bases. This CDR3 spans 15 amino acids. Germline V lookup: CDR1 SGHTA, CDR2 FQGNSA. Here the CDR3 DNA reads TGTGCCAGCGGCTTCACTTCCGGGACAGAGTATGGCTACACCTTC. Its protein product is CASGFTSGTEYGYTF.

This clonotype was observed at least ten times. The chain is built from TRBV30 and TRBJ2-1; the D gene is possibly TRBD2 (6 bases). The length of the CDR3 is 13 residues. In germline, CDR1 is GTSNPN, CDR2 SVGIG (reference sequence). The V end lost 0 bases, the J end lost 5 bases, and 8 bases lay between the germline ends. The CDR3 spells CAWSVGGDNEQFF. In DNA, the CDR3 is TGTGCCTGGAGTGTGGGAGGAGACAATGAGCAGTTCTTC.